This section outlines one T cell receptor beta chain sequence together with its context. Its target is not known. This CDR3 spans 12 amino acids. With 3 bases removed from V and 6 bases from J, the gap between germline ends came to 7 bases. The entry originates in a study of T cells in Graves' hyperthyroidism and ophthalmopathy. General study results and limits: By a 13 V-J model, ophthalmopathy was set apart from stable hyperthyroidism.

The TCR beta CDR3 regions underwent amplification using RNA transcripts as the source. A set of HTBI primers served as the primers for a first-round RT-PCR of the TCR CDR3. TCRdb re-called the multiplex PCR reads through MiXCR, storing one row per CDR3 protein. The repertoire holds roughly 700,000 distinct CDR3 sequences, with around 40% as singletons. Calling Graves' hyperthyroidism stable meant ophthalmopathy did not progress within 18 months. The gene calls are TRBV12-3 or TRBV12-4 and TRBJ2-3; D ambiguous. The sequence was collected from a woman in her forties with Graves' hyperthyroidism. Sequences were obtained from blood. CDR3 nucleotides: TGTGCCAGCAGTTTTCATTCGGATACGCAGTATTTT. Translated, it gives CASSFHSDTQYF.